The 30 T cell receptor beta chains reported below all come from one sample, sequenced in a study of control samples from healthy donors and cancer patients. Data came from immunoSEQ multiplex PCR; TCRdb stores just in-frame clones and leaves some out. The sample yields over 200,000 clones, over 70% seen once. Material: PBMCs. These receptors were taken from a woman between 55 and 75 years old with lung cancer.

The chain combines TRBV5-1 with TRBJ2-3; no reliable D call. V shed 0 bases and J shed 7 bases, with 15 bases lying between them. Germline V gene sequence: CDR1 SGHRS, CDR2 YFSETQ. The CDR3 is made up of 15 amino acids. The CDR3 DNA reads TGCGCCAGCAGCTTGGGCCCCGACGCATCCAATACGCAGTATTTT. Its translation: CASSLGPDASNTQYF.

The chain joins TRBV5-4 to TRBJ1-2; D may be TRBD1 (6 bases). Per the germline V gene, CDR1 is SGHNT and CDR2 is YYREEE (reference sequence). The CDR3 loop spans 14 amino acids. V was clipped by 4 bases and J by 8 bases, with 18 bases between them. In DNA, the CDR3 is TGTGCCAGCAGCCCCAAAGGGGGATCGGGAGGCTACACCTTC. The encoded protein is CASSPKGGSGGYTF.

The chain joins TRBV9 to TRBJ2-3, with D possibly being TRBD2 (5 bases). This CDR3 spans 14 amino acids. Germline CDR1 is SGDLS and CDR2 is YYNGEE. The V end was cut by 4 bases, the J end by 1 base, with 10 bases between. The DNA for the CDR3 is TGTGCCAGCAGCCGAGGGATCGGCACAGATACGCAGTATTTT. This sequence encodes CASSRGIGTDTQYF.

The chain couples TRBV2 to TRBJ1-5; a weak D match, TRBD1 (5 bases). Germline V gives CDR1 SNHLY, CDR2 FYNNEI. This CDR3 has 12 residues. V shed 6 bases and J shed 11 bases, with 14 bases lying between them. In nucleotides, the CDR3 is TGTGCCAGCAGAGGGGAATCCATTTCCCAGCATTTT. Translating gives CASRGESISQHF.

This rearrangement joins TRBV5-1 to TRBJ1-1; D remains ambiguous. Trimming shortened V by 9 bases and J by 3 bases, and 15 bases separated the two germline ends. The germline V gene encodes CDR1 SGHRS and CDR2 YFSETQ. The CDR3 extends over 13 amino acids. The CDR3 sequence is CATKQEIYTEAFF. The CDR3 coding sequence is TGCGCCACCAAGCAGGAAATCTACACTGAAGCTTTCTTT.

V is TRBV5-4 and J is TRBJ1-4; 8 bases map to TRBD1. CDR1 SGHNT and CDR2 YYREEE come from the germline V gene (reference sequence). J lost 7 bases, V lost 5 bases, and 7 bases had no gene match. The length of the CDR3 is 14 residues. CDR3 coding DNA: TGTGCCAGCAGTTTCGACAGGGGAAGTGAAAAACTGTTTTTT. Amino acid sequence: CASSFDRGSEKLFF.

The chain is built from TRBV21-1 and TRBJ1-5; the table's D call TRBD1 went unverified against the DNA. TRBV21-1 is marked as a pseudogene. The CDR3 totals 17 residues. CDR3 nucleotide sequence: TGTGCCAGCAGCAAAGAATCTCAGTCCCAGGGGGAACAGCCCCAGCATTTT. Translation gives CASSKESQSQGEQPQHF.

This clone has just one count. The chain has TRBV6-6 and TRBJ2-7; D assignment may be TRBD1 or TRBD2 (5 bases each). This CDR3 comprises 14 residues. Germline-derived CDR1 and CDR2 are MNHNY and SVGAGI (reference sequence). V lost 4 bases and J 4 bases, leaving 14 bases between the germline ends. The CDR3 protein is CASSSLGTEYEQYF. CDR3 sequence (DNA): TGTGCCAGCAGTTCCCTTGGGACGGAATACGAGCAGTACTTC.

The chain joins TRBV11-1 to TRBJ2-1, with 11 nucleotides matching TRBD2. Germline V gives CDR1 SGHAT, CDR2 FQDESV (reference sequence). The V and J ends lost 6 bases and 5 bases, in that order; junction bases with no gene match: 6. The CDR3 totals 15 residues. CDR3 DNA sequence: TGTGCCAGCAGTAACTCGGGACTAGCGGACAATGAGCAGTTCTTC. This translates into CASSNSGLADNEQFF.

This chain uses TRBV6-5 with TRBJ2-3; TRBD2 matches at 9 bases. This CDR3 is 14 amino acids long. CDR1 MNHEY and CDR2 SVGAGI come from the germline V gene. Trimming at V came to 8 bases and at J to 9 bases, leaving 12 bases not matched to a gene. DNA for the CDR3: TGTGCCAGCCGAGGCGGGAGGGTCAGTAGGACGCAGTATTTT. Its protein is CASRGGRVSRTQYF.

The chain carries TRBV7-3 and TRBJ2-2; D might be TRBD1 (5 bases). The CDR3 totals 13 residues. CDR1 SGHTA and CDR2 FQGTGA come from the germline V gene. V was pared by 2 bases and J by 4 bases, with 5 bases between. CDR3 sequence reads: CASSLQGTGELFF. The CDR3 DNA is TGTGCCAGCAGCTTACAGGGCACCGGGGAGCTGTTTTTT.

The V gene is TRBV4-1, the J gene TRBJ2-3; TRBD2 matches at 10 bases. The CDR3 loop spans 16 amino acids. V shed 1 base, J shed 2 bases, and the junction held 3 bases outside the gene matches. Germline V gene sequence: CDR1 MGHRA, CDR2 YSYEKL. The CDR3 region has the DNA TGCGCCAGCAGCCAAGCTCTAGCGGGGGTCACAGATACGCAGTATTTT. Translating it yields CASSQALAGVTDTQYF.

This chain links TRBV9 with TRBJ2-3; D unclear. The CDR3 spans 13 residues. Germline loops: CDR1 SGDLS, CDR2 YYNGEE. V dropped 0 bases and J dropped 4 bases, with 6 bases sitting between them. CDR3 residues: CASSVEGPDTQYF. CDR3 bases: TGTGCCAGCAGCGTAGAAGGTCCAGATACGCAGTATTTT.

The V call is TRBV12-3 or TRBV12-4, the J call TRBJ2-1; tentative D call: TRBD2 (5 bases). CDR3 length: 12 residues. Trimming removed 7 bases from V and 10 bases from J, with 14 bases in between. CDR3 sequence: CASTPGLVEQFF. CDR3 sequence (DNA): TGTGCCAGCACCCCTGGACTCGTCGAGCAGTTCTTC.

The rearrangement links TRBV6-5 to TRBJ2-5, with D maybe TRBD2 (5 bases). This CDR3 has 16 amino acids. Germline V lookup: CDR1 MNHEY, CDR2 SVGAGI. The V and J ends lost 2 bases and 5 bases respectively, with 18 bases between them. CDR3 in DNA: TGTGCCAGCAGTTACAGAGCCGGGGTCGGGATGGAGACCCAGTACTTC. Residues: CASSYRAGVGMETQYF.

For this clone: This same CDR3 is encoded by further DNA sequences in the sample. This CDR3 reads CASSSDRNTEAFF. The CDR3 nucleotides are TGTGCCAGCAGCTCTGACAGGAACACTGAAGCTTTCTTT. The chain employs TRBV7-3 and TRBJ1-1, with a weak D call TRBD1 (5 bases). The CDR3 sequence is 13 residues long. The V gene lost 4 bases and the J gene lost 1 base, with 7 bases spanning the gap. Germline V gene lookup returns CDR1 SGHTA and CDR2 FQGTGA.

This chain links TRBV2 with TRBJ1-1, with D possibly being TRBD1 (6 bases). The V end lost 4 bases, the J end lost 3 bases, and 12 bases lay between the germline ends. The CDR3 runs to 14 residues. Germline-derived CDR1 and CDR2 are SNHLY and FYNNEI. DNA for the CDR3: TGTGCCAGCAGTGCCTTACAGGGCTACACTGAAGCTTTCTTT. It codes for CASSALQGYTEAFF.

The CDR3 sequence: CASSSGGISNQPQHF. CDR3 in DNA: TGTGCCAGCAGTTCTGGGGGAATTAGCAATCAGCCCCAGCATTTT. The chain is built from TRBV2 and TRBJ1-5; maybe TRBD1 (5 bases). The V gene's germline CDR1 is SNHLY and CDR2 FYNNEI. The CDR3 extends over 15 amino acids. The V end was cut by 5 bases, the J end by 0 bases, with 11 bases between. Using reference TRBV2 and TRBJ1-5 for the parts outside the CDR3, the full variable domain is EPEVTQTPSHQVTQMGQEVILRCVPISNHLYFYWYRQILGQKVEFLVSFYNNEISEKSEIFDDQFSVERPDGSNFTLKIRSTKLEDSAMYFCASSSGGISNQPQHFGDGTRLSIL.

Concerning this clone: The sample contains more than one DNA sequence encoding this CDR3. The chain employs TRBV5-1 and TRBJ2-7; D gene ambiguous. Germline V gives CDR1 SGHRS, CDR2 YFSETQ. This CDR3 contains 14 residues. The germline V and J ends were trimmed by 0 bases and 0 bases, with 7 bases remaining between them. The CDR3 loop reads CASSLGLSSYEQYF. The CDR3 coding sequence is TGCGCCAGCAGCTTGGGGCTGAGCTCCTACGAGCAGTACTTC. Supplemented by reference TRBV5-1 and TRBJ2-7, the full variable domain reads KAGVTQTPRYLIKTRGQQVTLSCSPISGHRSVSWYQQTPGQGLQFLFEYFSETQRNKGNFPGRFSGRQFSNSRSEMNVSTLELGDSALYLCASSLGLSSYEQYFGPGTRLTVT.

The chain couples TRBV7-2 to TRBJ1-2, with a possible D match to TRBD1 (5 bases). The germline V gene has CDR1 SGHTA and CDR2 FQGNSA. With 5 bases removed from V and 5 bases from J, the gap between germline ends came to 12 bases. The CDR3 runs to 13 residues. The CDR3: CASSVSGGYGYTF. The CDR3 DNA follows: TGTGCCAGCAGCGTCAGTGGGGGGTATGGCTACACCTTC.

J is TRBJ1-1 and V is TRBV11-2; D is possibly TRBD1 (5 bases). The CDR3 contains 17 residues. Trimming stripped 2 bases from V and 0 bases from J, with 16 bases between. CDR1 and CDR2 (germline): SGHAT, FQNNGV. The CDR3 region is CASSLMTGAVMNTEAFF. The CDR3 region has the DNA TGTGCCAGCAGCTTAATGACCGGGGCGGTAATGAACACTGAAGCTTTCTTT.

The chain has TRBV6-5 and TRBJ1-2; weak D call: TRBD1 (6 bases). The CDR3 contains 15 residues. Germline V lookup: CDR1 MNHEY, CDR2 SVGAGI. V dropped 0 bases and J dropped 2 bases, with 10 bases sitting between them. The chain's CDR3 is CASSYSVQGNYGYTF. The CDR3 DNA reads TGTGCCAGCAGTTACTCGGTACAGGGAAACTATGGCTACACCTTC.

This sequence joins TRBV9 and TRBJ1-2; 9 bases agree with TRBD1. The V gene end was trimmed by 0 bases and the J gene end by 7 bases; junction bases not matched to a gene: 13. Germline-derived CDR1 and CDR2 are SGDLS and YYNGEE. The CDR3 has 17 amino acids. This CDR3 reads CASSVGRKTGGIGGYTF. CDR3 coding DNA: TGTGCCAGCAGCGTAGGTCGCAAGACAGGGGGTATTGGTGGCTACACCTTC.

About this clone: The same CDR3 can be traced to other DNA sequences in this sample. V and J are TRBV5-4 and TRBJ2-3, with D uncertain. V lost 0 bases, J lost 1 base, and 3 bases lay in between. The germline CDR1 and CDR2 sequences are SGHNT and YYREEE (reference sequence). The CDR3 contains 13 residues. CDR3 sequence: CASSLGGTDTQYF. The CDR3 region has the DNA TGTGCCAGCAGCTTGGGTGGCACAGATACGCAGTATTTT. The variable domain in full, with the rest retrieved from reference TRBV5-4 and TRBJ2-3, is ETGVTQSPTHLIKTRGQQVTLRCSSQSGHNTVSWYQQALGQGPQFIFQYYREEENGRGNFPPRFSGLQFPNYSSELNVNALELDDSALYLCASSLGGTDTQYFGPGTRLTVL.

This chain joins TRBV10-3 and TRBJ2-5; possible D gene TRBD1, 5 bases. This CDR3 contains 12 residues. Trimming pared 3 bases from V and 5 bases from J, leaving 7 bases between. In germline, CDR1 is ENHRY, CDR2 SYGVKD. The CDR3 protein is CAISERGETQYF. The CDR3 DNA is TGTGCCATCAGTGAAAGGGGTGAGACCCAGTACTTC.

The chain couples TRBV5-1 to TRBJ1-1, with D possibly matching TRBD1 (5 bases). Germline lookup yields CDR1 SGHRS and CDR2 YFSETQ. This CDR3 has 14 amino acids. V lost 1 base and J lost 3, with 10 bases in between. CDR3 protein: CASSLMTQDTEAFF. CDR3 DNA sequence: TGCGCCAGCAGCTTGATGACACAGGACACTGAAGCTTTCTTT. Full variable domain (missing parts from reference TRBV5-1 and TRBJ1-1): KAGVTQTPRYLIKTRGQQVTLSCSPISGHRSVSWYQQTPGQGLQFLFEYFSETQRNKGNFPGRFSGRQFSNSRSEMNVSTLELGDSALYLCASSLMTQDTEAFFGQGTRLTVV.

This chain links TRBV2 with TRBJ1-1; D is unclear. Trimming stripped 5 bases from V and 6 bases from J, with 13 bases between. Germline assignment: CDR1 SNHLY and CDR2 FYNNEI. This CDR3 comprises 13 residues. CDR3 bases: TGTGCCAGCAGTAGGGATGGTGTCGCTGAAGCTTTCTTT. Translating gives CASSRDGVAEAFF.

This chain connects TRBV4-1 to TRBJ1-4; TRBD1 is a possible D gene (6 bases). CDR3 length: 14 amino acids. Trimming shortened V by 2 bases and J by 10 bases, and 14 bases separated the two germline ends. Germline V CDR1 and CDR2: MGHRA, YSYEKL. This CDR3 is CASSQPTGLGKLFF. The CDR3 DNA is TGCGCCAGCAGCCAACCTACAGGGTTAGGAAAACTGTTTTTT.

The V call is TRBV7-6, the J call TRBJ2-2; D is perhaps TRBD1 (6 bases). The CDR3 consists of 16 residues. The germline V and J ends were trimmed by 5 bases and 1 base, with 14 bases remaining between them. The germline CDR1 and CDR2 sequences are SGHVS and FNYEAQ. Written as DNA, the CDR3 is TGTGCCAGCAGCCATCCTACAGGGAGGAACACCGGGGAGCTGTTTTTT. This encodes CASSHPTGRNTGELFF.

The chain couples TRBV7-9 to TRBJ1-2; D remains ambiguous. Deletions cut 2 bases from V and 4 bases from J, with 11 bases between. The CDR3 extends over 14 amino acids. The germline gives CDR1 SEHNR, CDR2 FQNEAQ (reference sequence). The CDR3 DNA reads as TGTGCCAGCAGCTTAAGGACGTTCCCCTATGGCTACACCTTC. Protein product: CASSLRTFPYGYTF.